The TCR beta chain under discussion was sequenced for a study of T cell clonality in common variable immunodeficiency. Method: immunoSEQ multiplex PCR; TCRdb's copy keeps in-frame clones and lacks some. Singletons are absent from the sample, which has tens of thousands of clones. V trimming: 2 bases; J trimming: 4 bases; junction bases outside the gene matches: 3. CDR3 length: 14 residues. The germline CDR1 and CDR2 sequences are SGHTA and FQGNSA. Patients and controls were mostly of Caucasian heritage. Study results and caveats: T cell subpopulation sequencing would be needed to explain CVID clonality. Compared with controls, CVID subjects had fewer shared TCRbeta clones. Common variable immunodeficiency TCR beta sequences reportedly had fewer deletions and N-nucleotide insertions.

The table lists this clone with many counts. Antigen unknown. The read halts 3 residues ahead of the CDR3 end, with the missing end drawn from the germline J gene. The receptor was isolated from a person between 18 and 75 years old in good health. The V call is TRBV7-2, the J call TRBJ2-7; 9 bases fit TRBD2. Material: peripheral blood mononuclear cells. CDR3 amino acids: CASSLPGLAYEQYF. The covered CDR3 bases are TGTGCCAGCAGCTTACCGGGACTAGCATACGAG.